This T cell receptor beta chain emerged from a study of CXCR3-negative and CXCR3-positive naive CD8 T cells. Whole-study findings and limits: Partial loss of CXCR3 expression followed cryopreservation; most assays used fresh PBMCs. CXCR3-expressing naive cells carried TRB CDR3s more hydrophobic than those of CXCR3-negative naive cells. The study found that naive CXCR3-negative and CXCR3-positive cells shared TRBV-TRBJ usage, while memory cells differed.

The CDR3 is 16 amino acids. Germline loops: CDR1 MDHEN, CDR2 SYDVKM. A word on this clonotype: Its antigen remains unknown.

Libraries of TRB cDNA were made by 5' RACE and carried UMIs. TCRdb reanalyzed the 5' RACE reads and collapses them to one entry per CDR3 protein, without DNA. The sample has 130,000 or so distinct CDR3 sequences. The clonotype comes from a human donor in good health. Some clones in this sample may be carry-over from other donors' samples. The chain couples TRBV28 to TRBJ2-7; the TCRdb D gene call, TRBD2, has no DNA to confirm it. The sample taken for sequencing was naive CXCR3+ CD8+ T cells from blood. Subset meaning: CD45RO-CCR7+CD27+CD95- naive CD8+ T cells expressing CXCR3 (TNR3+). The CDR3 is CASSGSSYRKNYEQYF.